What follows are 18 T cell receptor beta chains derived from one specimen sequenced in a study of vaccination and CD4 T cells after COVID-19. Sequenced with the Oncomine TCR Beta short-read assay was DNA taken from cultured CD4+ T cells. Each CDR3 protein is one row after TCRdb ran MiXCR on the PCR reads. The table includes some 18,000 distinct CDR3 sequences, approximately 52% detected once. Their antigen targets remain unknown. Treatment noted: roughly ten-day PBMC culture with coronavirus spike peptide pools or control peptides (ViraFEST assay). The starting material was CD4+ T cells from blood, cultured in vitro, obtained after SARS-CoV-2 vaccination. The source is a human donor who had recovered from COVID-19.

The gene calls are TRBV12-3 or TRBV12-4 and TRBJ1-5; maybe TRBD1 (5 bases). The V end was cut by 1 base, the J end by 7 bases, with 5 bases between. The CDR3 totals 12 residues. CDR3 sequence (DNA): TGTGCCAGCAGTTTAGGGGGCCAGCCCCAGCATTTT. This sequence encodes CASSLGGQPQHF.

This clonotype appeared a few times. This rearrangement joins TRBV20-1 to TRBJ2-1; 8 positions agree with TRBD2. This CDR3 is 18 amino acids long. CDR1 and CDR2 from the germline V gene are DFQATT and SNEGSKA (reference sequence). Trimming took 0 bases from V and 1 from J; bases not matched to a gene: 11. CDR3 nucleotide sequence: TGCAGTGCTAGAGATCGTACCGGGGGGGCCGGTTCCTACAATGAGCAGTTCTTC. As protein: CSARDRTGGAGSYNEQFF.

This chain uses TRBV5-4 with TRBJ1-2; 9 bases line up with TRBD1. Germline CDR1 reads SGHNT; CDR2 reads YYREEE (reference sequence). J was trimmed by 4 bases and V by 5 bases; bases with no gene match: 6. CDR3 size: 14 residues. The CDR3 protein is CASRPTGGSYGYTF. The CDR3 DNA is TGTGCCAGCAGACCAACAGGGGGCTCCTATGGCTACACCTTC. The full variable domain, its missing parts supplied by reference TRBV5-4 and TRBJ1-2, is ETGVTQSPTHLIKTRGQQVTLRCSSQSGHNTVSWYQQALGQGPQFIFQYYREEENGRGNFPPRFSGLQFPNYSSELNVNALELDDSALYLCASRPTGGSYGYTFGSGTRLTVV.

In its sample, this clonotype was seen a few times. This chain links TRBV7-9 with TRBJ2-5; 13 bases match TRBD2. This CDR3 spans 15 amino acids. V was pared by 7 bases and J by 2 bases, with 4 bases of the junction left unmatched. Germline V gene sequence: CDR1 SEHNR, CDR2 FQNEAQ (reference sequence). The DNA for the CDR3 is TGTGCCAGCACAAGACTAGCGGGAGGACAAGAGACCCAGTACTTC. It is translated as CASTRLAGGQETQYF.

In this sample, this clonotype turned up a few times. The V gene is TRBV20-1, the J gene TRBJ1-1; no clear D gene. Germline assignment: CDR1 DFQATT and CDR2 SNEGSKA (reference sequence). V was trimmed by 3 bases and J by 1 base, leaving 6 bases between them. This CDR3 has 12 amino acids. CDR3 residues: CSASIPNTEAFF. The CDR3 nucleotides are TGCAGTGCTAGTATTCCGAACACTGAAGCTTTCTTT.

The chain recombines TRBV27 with TRBJ2-1, with 10 bases matching TRBD2. Per the germline V gene, CDR1 is MNHEY and CDR2 is SMNVEV (reference sequence). The CDR3 length is 15 residues. V lost 8 bases to trimming and J lost 6 bases; unmatched junction nucleotides: 10. The CDR3 loop reads CASRNSGRTSNEQFF. CDR3 bases: TGTGCCAGCCGCAATAGCGGGAGGACCTCCAATGAGCAGTTCTTC.

This clonotype was recorded a few times. V and J are TRBV7-2 and TRBJ1-2; 7 bases match TRBD1. CDR1 is SGHTA and CDR2 is FQGNSA in the germline V gene. CDR3 length equals 14 residues. Trimming removed 3 bases from V and 2 bases from J; junction bases left unmatched: 3. CDR3 sequence reads: CASSFNRGNYGYTF. The CDR3 DNA reads as TGTGCCAGCAGCTTTAACAGGGGCAACTATGGCTACACCTTC.

This clonotype was detected once. V gene TRBV20-1 combines with J gene TRBJ2-7, with 10 bases matching TRBD1. Germline V CDR1 and CDR2: DFQATT, SNEGSKA (reference sequence). CDR3 length: 15 residues. V lost 6 bases to trimming and J lost 3 bases; unmatched junction nucleotides: 11. The CDR3 region has the DNA TGCAGTGCAGAACGTAGGAGGACAGGGGGCTACGAGCAGTACTTC. This translates into CSAERRRTGGYEQYF.

The chain has TRBV20-1 and TRBJ2-7; weak D call: TRBD1 (6 bases). This CDR3 contains 15 residues. V dropped 5 bases and J dropped 0 bases, with 17 bases sitting between them. Per germline, CDR1 DFQATT and CDR2 SNEGSKA (reference sequence). The CDR3 DNA reads as TGCAGTGCTCATGACAGGACGAAAAGCTCCTACGAGCAGTACTTC. Its translation: CSAHDRTKSSYEQYF.

This clonotype was found a few times. J is TRBJ2-3 and V is TRBV20-1, with 8 bases matching TRBD1. This CDR3 has 13 residues. Germline V gene data show CDR1 as DFQATT and CDR2 as SNEGSKA (reference sequence). J gave up 2 bases and V 6 bases, and 4 bases lay outside the gene matches. The CDR3 is CSAAGQDTDTQYF. Written as DNA, the CDR3 is TGCAGTGCCGCGGGACAGGACACAGATACGCAGTATTTT.

The chain joins TRBV19 to TRBJ1-1, with 7 positions matching TRBD1. After removal of 6 bases from V and 5 bases from J, the junction contained 9 bases not matched to a gene. CDR1 LNHDA and CDR2 SQIVND come from the germline V gene (reference sequence). CDR3 size: 14 residues. For the CDR3, the DNA is TGTGCCAGTAGAGCGGGGAGGGGGCGAACTGAAGCTTTCTTT. Amino acid sequence: CASRAGRGRTEAFF. Full variable domain (remainder filled in from reference TRBV19 and TRBJ1-1): DGGITQSPKYLFRKEGQNVTLSCEQNLNHDAMYWYRQDPGQGLRLIYYSQIVNDFQKGDIAEGYSVSREKKESFPLTVTSAQKNPTAFYLCASRAGRGRTEAFFGQGTRLTVV.

This clonotype was picked up a small number of times. This chain uses TRBV27 with TRBJ2-7, with 11 bases matching TRBD2. CDR3 length: 14 amino acids. Germline lookup yields CDR1 MNHEY and CDR2 SMNVEV (reference sequence). Unmatched junction bases numbered 2, after V lost 6 bases and J lost 1 base. The CDR3 coding sequence is TGTGCCAGCAGCCGACTAGCGGGATCCTACGAGCAGTACTTC. As protein: CASSRLAGSYEQYF.

The chain combines TRBV27 with TRBJ1-5; D not certain. V was shortened by 2 bases and J by 1 base, with 12 bases between the two germline ends. Germline-derived CDR1 and CDR2 are MNHEY and SMNVEV (reference sequence). The CDR3 consists of 16 residues. The CDR3 loop reads CASSLVGMRSNQPQHF. For the CDR3, the DNA is TGTGCCAGCAGTTTAGTGGGGATGAGGAGCAATCAGCCCCAGCATTTT.

The chain recombines TRBV28 with TRBJ2-5, with D uncertain. The germline V gene encodes CDR1 MDHEN and CDR2 SYDVKM. The length of the CDR3 is 12 residues. The V end lost 5 bases, the J end lost 2 bases, and 6 bases lay between the germline ends. CDR3 sequence reads: CASSRLQETQYF. The CDR3 coding sequence is TGTGCCAGCAGTAGGTTGCAAGAGACCCAGTACTTC.

The rearrangement links TRBV21-1 to TRBJ1-1. TRBV21-1 is annotated as a pseudogene. This CDR3 comprises 17 residues. The CDR3 nucleotides are TGTGCCAGCAGCGGGCATCGAGGCCCTCGAGTGAACACTGAAGCTTTCTTT. This sequence encodes CASSGHRGPRVNTEAFF.

The chain links TRBV6-1 to TRBJ1-1; 7 bases are shared with TRBD1. This CDR3 has 14 residues. V was clipped by 6 bases and J by 3 bases; unmatched bases: 7. CDR1 is MNHNS and CDR2 is SASEGT in the germline V gene. CDR3: CASSPGQVYTEAFF. The CDR3 DNA is TGTGCCAGCAGCCCCGGACAGGTCTACACTGAAGCTTTCTTT.

The V and J genes are TRBV20-1 and TRBJ1-5; 8 nucleotides agree with TRBD1. V trimming: 3 bases; J trimming: 4 bases; junction bases outside the gene matches: 14. Germline values: CDR1 DFQATT, CDR2 SNEGSKA (reference sequence). CDR3 length: 17 residues. CDR3 DNA: TGCAGTGCTAGGAGGGGGGTCCCTACAGGGGGGAATCAGCCCCAGCATTTT. It encodes CSARRGVPTGGNQPQHF.

The chain is built from TRBV20-1 and TRBJ2-2; D unclear. CDR1 is DFQATT, CDR2 SNEGSKA, per germline (reference sequence). The CDR3 runs to 16 residues. Trimming removed 0 bases at V and 5 bases at J, with 16 bases between. The CDR3 loop reads CSARDLSSERTGELFF. Here the CDR3 DNA reads TGCAGTGCTAGAGATCTAAGTAGTGAACGGACCGGGGAGCTGTTTTTT.